This is a list of T cell receptor beta chains from one sample in a study of tumor-infiltrating lymphocytes in primary liver carcinoma. TCRdb used MiXCR to reprocess the multiplex PCR reads, holding one entry per CDR3 protein. The profile shows under 85,000 distinct CDR3 sequences, 60% to 75% of them singletons. The source material was liver tumor tissue from sampling region 1. The receptors were sampled from a man aged 40-55 years with primary liver carcinoma and hepatitis B virus infection. CDR3s include the opening cysteine and the closing phenylalanine or tryptophan.

j_gene | v_gene | CDR3aa
TRBJ1-3 | TRBV29-1 | CSVGNSGNNIYF
TRBJ2-2 | TRBV13 | CASSLLQLAGGPNGELFF
TRBJ1-2 | TRBV11-2 | CVSSLEGNYGYTF
TRBJ2-7 | TRBV11-2 | CASSLDPGDGICEQYF
TRBJ2-1 | TRBV20-1 | CSAPGLGHNEQFF
TRBJ2-1 | TRBV11-1 | CAISLGPAGEVDNEKFF
TRBJ2-7 | TRBV6-1 | CASSKWVSYEQYF
TRBJ2-7 | TRBV29-1 | CSLDYIGGANEQYF
TRBJ2-5 | TRBV29-1 | CGVEEGGRAGGETQYF
TRBJ2-5 | TRBV7-6 | CASSQNEGAWETQYF
TRBJ1-3 | TRBV11-2 | CASSFGQGSPGNTIYF
TRBJ2-3 | TRBV12-3/TRBV12-4 | CASSFPSSTGGPSTDTQYF
TRBJ2-3 | TRBV6-1 | CASSPDGVRWGSAGARADTQYF
TRBJ2-7 | TRBV11-2 | CASSLYAGLAGGGYERYF
TRBJ2-3 | TRBV11-2 | CASSLDLGTVTSDTQCF
TRBJ1-2 | TRBV21-1 | CASSKSGGHGERGYTF
TRBJ2-7 | TRBV12-3/TRBV12-4 | CATSLGTGTGRYEQYF
TRBJ2-7 | TRBV6-2/TRBV6-3 | CASSYVGGIHEQYF
TRBJ2-3 | TRBV11-2 | CTSSPPTSGSTDRQYF
TRBJ2-3 | TRBV6-5 | CATQKPPRLQKGTDTQYF
TRBJ2-5 | TRBV6-5 | CACRSTSGVQEAQYF
TRBJ1-2 | TRBV19 | CASKGRGQDGYTF
TRBJ2-5 | TRBV10-1 | CASSDPGMETQYF
TRBJ2-7 | TRBV4-1 | CASSQEGHSYEQYF
TRBJ2-1 | TRBV29-1 | CIGLPVLGVDEQFF
TRBJ2-1 | TRBV11-1 | CTSSLGWANEQLF
TRBJ2-1 | TRBV10-2 | CASSVSPLRFF
TRBJ2-1 | TRBV11-1 | CASTLGQANEQFF
TRBJ2-1 | TRBV11-2 | CAISLSYQGPLKQVRSYNEQFF
TRBJ2-7 | TRBV5-1 | CASSLALEPYEHYF
TRBJ2-3 | TRBV24-1 | CATSEDRGSADTQYF
TRBJ2-5 | TRBV29-1 | CIVEGRLKETQYF
TRBJ1-1 | TRBV29-1 | CSVRGTGGEVNGAFF
TRBJ1-4 | TRBV30 | CAWSEGGTANEKLFF
TRBJ2-7 | TRBV5-4 | CASSLGLHLHEQYF
TRBJ2-3 | TRBV25-1 | CASNPDPGSTDTQYF
TRBJ2-5 | TRBV19 | CARSGIVGKAETQYF
TRBJ2-6 | TRBV11-2 | CASSRRTGYVSGANVLTF
TRBJ2-1 | TRBV7-8 | CASSLGTLSFYNEQFF
TRBJ1-5 | TRBV7-9 | CANSPGVEEPQHF
TRBJ2-1 | TRBV7-3 | CASSPQTRGNEQFF
TRBJ1-5 | TRBV6-1 | CASSEVLGLSQPQHF
TRBJ1-4 | TRBV2 | CASSSTGPLGEKLFF
TRBJ2-2 | TRBV11-2 | CVSNLVALARTGELFF
TRBJ2-6 | TRBV4-1 | CASNQRYSANTVGVNVLTF
TRBJ1-1 | TRBV11-3 | CTSSFTPMNTEAFF